The rows below give T cell receptor beta chains drawn from one sample of a study of T cells in Graves' hyperthyroidism and ophthalmopathy. In TCRdb, the multiplex PCR reads were re-called with MiXCR into one record per CDR3 protein. The table includes 600,000 to 700,000 distinct CDR3 sequences, under 15% detected once. Sequencing input: blood. These receptors were collected from a woman between 35 and 50 years old with Graves' ophthalmopathy. CDR3s include the opening cysteine and the closing phenylalanine or tryptophan.

V gene	CDR3 protein
TRBV2	CASSEKQALGYTF
TRBV15	CATSRVGGRTEAFF
TRBV25-1	CASSDRRVSSYEQYF
TRBV9	CASSVGTGPNYEQYF
TRBV12-3/TRBV12-4	CASNYDSGSPYEQYF
TRBV7-2	CASSLAGGRGVTGELFF
TRBV2	CASSVIQGTGYTF
TRBV29-1	CSVDRGRGGQETQYF
TRBV20-1	CSARETASGRYEQYF
TRBV6-5	CASSYSRQPIYGYTF
TRBV2	CASGGILRTEQYF
TRBV28	CASNLSRTRYQETQYF
TRBV25-1	CASSTWGPNEQYF
TRBV15	CATSTGTGGRQPQHF
TRBV11-1	CASSLRHGTTSADEQYF
TRBV10-3	CAITSDRDTTGELFF
TRBV11-2	CASSLGSYGMGDTQYF
TRBV27	CASSLFVSGSSNTGELFF
TRBV2	CASREPGTGGRQPQHF
TRBV4-1	CASSQEVRSGLSYEQYF
TRBV9	CASSGGQGVAYEQYF
TRBV20-1	CSARGPNTEAFF
TRBV28	CASSLVIQNTEAFF
TRBV2	CASRTGQAEAFF
TRBV11-2	CASSSNPQGNEQFF
TRBV6-1	CASRPTGWYGYTF
TRBV6-2/TRBV6-3	CASSWDSTNTEAFF
TRBV2	CASSEGLEETQYF
TRBV6-5	CASSYSPGATEAFF
TRBV12-3/TRBV12-4	CASLAGGSYEQYF
TRBV28	CASKGGDLSGNTIYF
TRBV19	CASRSDRGYSNQPQHF
TRBV11-1	CASSPTPFRNSGANVLTF
TRBV20-1	CSARGWTGGTLPNQPQHF
TRBV11-2	CASSFNQVYSGNTIYF
TRBV7-2	CASSWAGKETQYF
TRBV20-1	CSVAGGQETQYF
TRBV6-2/TRBV6-3	CASSFQGRSTGELFF
TRBV4-1	CASSQARLGLAPGELFF
TRBV28	CASSSLDRPTYEQYF
TRBV11-1	CASSRSQGGGVIDGYTF
TRBV19	CASTRTSGRFDEQYF
TRBV10-3	CAISETQGISEAFF
TRBV19	CASSIVGQSGTGAYEQYF
TRBV28	CASSLSGQGAGNTIYF
TRBV29-1	CSARDVEGGYTF
TRBV4-2	CASSQDPGLAGDREQYF
TRBV27	CASSFKGWDIQYF
TRBV4-2	CASSPTGGGFIQPQHF
TRBV7-9	CASSWLGQQETQYF